The rows below give T cell receptor beta chains drawn from one sample of a study of CD8 T cells in Susac syndrome. Each CDR3 protein is one row after TCRdb ran MiXCR on the immunoSEQ multiplex PCR reads. The table has roughly 220,000 distinct CDR3 sequences, about 95% seen once. Sequenced sample: CD4+ T cells from PBMCs. The receptors derive from a human donor with Susac syndrome. The CDR3 runs from the conserved cysteine through the conserved F or W. The order of the fields is CDR3 protein, CDR3 DNA, J gene, V gene, CDR3 length, D gene, clone size. D genes are given only for firm matches. For some rows the clone size is stated as once, few or many, or as a class when expanded; others skip it.

cdr3_aa: CAGRGDTEAFF
cdr3_nt: TGTGCCGGTAGGGGGGACACTGAAGCTTTCTTT
j_call: TRBJ1-1
v_call: TRBV30
cdr3_length: 11
d_call: NA
clone_size: NA

cdr3_aa: CASHRGGGSPLHF
cdr3_nt: TGTGCCAGCCACAGGGGAGGCGGCTCACCCCTCCACTTT
j_call: TRBJ1-6
v_call: TRBV12-3/TRBV12-4
cdr3_length: 13
d_call: TRBD1
clone_size: NA

cdr3_aa: CASSTSSGGYNEQFF
cdr3_nt: TGTGCCAGCAGCACCTCTAGCGGGGGCTACAATGAGCAGTTCTTC
j_call: TRBJ2-1
v_call: TRBV7-3
cdr3_length: 15
d_call: TRBD2
clone_size: NA

cdr3_aa: CASSVRTSGEETQYF
cdr3_nt: TGTGCCAGCAGCGTAAGGACTAGCGGGGAGGAGACCCAGTACTTC
j_call: TRBJ2-5
v_call: TRBV7-2
cdr3_length: 15
d_call: TRBD2
clone_size: NA

cdr3_aa: CASRPGGQGWVRETQYF
cdr3_nt: TGCGCCAGCAGGCCGGGAGGGCAGGGATGGGTCAGAGAGACCCAGTACTTC
j_call: TRBJ2-5
v_call: TRBV5-1
cdr3_length: 17
d_call: TRBD2
clone_size: NA

cdr3_aa: CASSPVQTGQGYTF
cdr3_nt: TGTGCCAGCAGCCCAGTCCAGACAGGGCAAGGCTACACCTTC
j_call: TRBJ1-2
v_call: TRBV7-2
cdr3_length: 14
d_call: TRBD1
clone_size: NA

cdr3_aa: CATERSGAFTGELFF
cdr3_nt: TGTGCCACCGAAAGGTCGGGGGCCTTCACCGGGGAGCTGTTTTTT
j_call: TRBJ2-2
v_call: TRBV6-1
cdr3_length: 15
d_call: NA
clone_size: NA

cdr3_aa: CASSLDPGGRTDTQYF
cdr3_nt: TGTGCCAGCAGCTTGGATCCGGGGGGTCGCACAGATACGCAGTATTTT
j_call: TRBJ2-3
v_call: TRBV5-4
cdr3_length: 16
d_call: TRBD2
clone_size: NA

cdr3_aa: CASSSRLLNTEAFF
cdr3_nt: TGTGCCAGCAGTTCCAGGCTCCTGAACACTGAAGCTTTCTTT
j_call: TRBJ1-1
v_call: TRBV28
cdr3_length: 14
d_call: NA
clone_size: NA

cdr3_aa: CASSQEGVYSTDTQYF
cdr3_nt: TGTGCCAGCAGCCAAGAGGGGGTATACAGCACAGATACGCAGTATTTT
j_call: TRBJ2-3
v_call: TRBV4-2
cdr3_length: 16
d_call: NA
clone_size: NA

cdr3_aa: CSARLTIGQGAQDYGYTF
cdr3_nt: TGCAGTGCTAGACTAACTATCGGACAGGGGGCGCAGGACTATGGCTACACCTTC
j_call: TRBJ1-2
v_call: TRBV20-1
cdr3_length: 18
d_call: TRBD1
clone_size: NA

cdr3_aa: CSARDPTNSPLHF
cdr3_nt: TGCAGTGCTAGAGATCCAACCAATTCACCCCTCCACTTT
j_call: TRBJ1-6
v_call: TRBV20-1
cdr3_length: 13
d_call: NA
clone_size: NA

cdr3_aa: CSARDSPRGPRYGYTF
cdr3_nt: TGCAGTGCTAGAGACTCCCCCAGGGGCCCTAGATATGGCTACACCTTC
j_call: TRBJ1-2
v_call: TRBV20-1
cdr3_length: 16
d_call: NA
clone_size: NA

cdr3_aa: CASSQGDIDYEQYF
cdr3_nt: TGTGCCAGCAGCCAAGGCGACATCGACTACGAGCAGTACTTC
j_call: TRBJ2-7
v_call: TRBV7-9
cdr3_length: 14
d_call: NA
clone_size: NA

cdr3_aa: CASDFGTPVMNTEAFF
cdr3_nt: TGTGCCAGCGACTTCGGGACGCCGGTCATGAACACTGAAGCTTTCTTT
j_call: TRBJ1-1
v_call: TRBV19
cdr3_length: 16
d_call: NA
clone_size: NA

cdr3_aa: CSARESGTGRETQYF
cdr3_nt: TGCAGTGCTAGAGAAAGCGGGACAGGAAGGGAGACCCAGTACTTC
j_call: TRBJ2-5
v_call: TRBV20-1
cdr3_length: 15
d_call: NA
clone_size: NA

cdr3_aa: CASKRGALGYTF
cdr3_nt: TGTGCCAGCAAGCGAGGGGCGCTTGGCTACACCTTC
j_call: TRBJ1-2
v_call: TRBV6-2/TRBV6-3
cdr3_length: 12
d_call: NA
clone_size: NA

cdr3_aa: CASSVASRVLRDNEQFF
cdr3_nt: TGTGCCAGCAGCGTAGCAAGCAGGGTCCTTAGGGACAATGAGCAGTTCTTC
j_call: TRBJ2-1
v_call: TRBV9
cdr3_length: 17
d_call: NA
clone_size: NA

cdr3_aa: CASSVLRDDGYTF
cdr3_nt: TGTGCCAGCAGCGTCCTCCGGGACGATGGCTACACCTTC
j_call: TRBJ1-2
v_call: TRBV11-3
cdr3_length: 13
d_call: NA
clone_size: NA

cdr3_aa: CASSQHSRGETQYF
cdr3_nt: TGTGCCAGCAGCCAACATTCCAGGGGCGAGACCCAGTACTTC
j_call: TRBJ2-5
v_call: TRBV14
cdr3_length: 14
d_call: NA
clone_size: NA

cdr3_aa: CAWSVLGVSYEQYF
cdr3_nt: TGTGCCTGGAGTGTCCTCGGGGTCTCCTACGAGCAGTACTTC
j_call: TRBJ2-7
v_call: TRBV30
cdr3_length: 14
d_call: NA
clone_size: NA

cdr3_aa: CASSSKTGRDGYTF
cdr3_nt: TGTGCCAGCTCGTCCAAGACAGGGAGGGATGGCTACACCTTC
j_call: TRBJ1-2
v_call: TRBV18
cdr3_length: 14
d_call: TRBD1
clone_size: once

cdr3_aa: CIAGHGTTDTQYF
cdr3_nt: TGCATAGCGGGACACGGGACCACAGATACGCAGTATTTT
j_call: TRBJ2-3
v_call: TRBV29-1
cdr3_length: 13
d_call: TRBD2
clone_size: once

cdr3_aa: CASSLIPENTEAFF
cdr3_nt: TGTGCCAGCAGCTTAATTCCAGAGAACACTGAAGCTTTCTTT
j_call: TRBJ1-1
v_call: TRBV7-9
cdr3_length: 14
d_call: NA
clone_size: few

cdr3_aa: CASRPGGDTQYF
cdr3_nt: TGTGCCAGCAGACCTGGGGGTGATACGCAGTATTTT
j_call: TRBJ2-3
v_call: TRBV2
cdr3_length: 12
d_call: NA
clone_size: NA

cdr3_aa: CASSLSTADRGEQFF
cdr3_nt: TGCGCCAGCAGCCTTAGTACCGCAGACAGGGGTGAGCAGTTCTTC
j_call: TRBJ2-1
v_call: TRBV5-1
cdr3_length: 15
d_call: TRBD1
clone_size: NA

cdr3_aa: CASSPWAGDTDTQYF
cdr3_nt: TGTGCCAGCAGCCCCTGGGCGGGGGACACAGATACGCAGTATTTT
j_call: TRBJ2-3
v_call: TRBV9
cdr3_length: 15
d_call: TRBD2
clone_size: NA

cdr3_aa: CASSLSPGNNEQFF
cdr3_nt: TGTGCTAGCAGCTTATCACCGGGCAACAATGAGCAGTTCTTC
j_call: TRBJ2-1
v_call: TRBV7-7
cdr3_length: 14
d_call: NA
clone_size: NA

cdr3_aa: CASSSGQLSYEQYF
cdr3_nt: TGTGCCAGCAGCTCAGGACAGCTATCCTACGAGCAGTACTTC
j_call: TRBJ2-7
v_call: TRBV7-2
cdr3_length: 14
d_call: NA
clone_size: NA

cdr3_aa: CASSESQGSYGYTF
cdr3_nt: TGTGCCAGCAGTGAAAGCCAGGGTAGCTATGGCTACACCTTC
j_call: TRBJ1-2
v_call: TRBV2
cdr3_length: 14
d_call: NA
clone_size: NA

cdr3_aa: CASSLTQEATGELFF
cdr3_nt: TGTGCCAGCAGCTTGACCCAGGAGGCCACCGGGGAGCTGTTTTTT
j_call: TRBJ2-2
v_call: TRBV5-4
cdr3_length: 15
d_call: NA
clone_size: NA

cdr3_aa: CASSLLAGGSGGETQYF
cdr3_nt: TGTGCCAGCAGCTTACTAGCGGGGGGCTCGGGAGGAGAGACCCAGTACTTC
j_call: TRBJ2-5
v_call: TRBV11-2
cdr3_length: 17
d_call: TRBD2
clone_size: NA

cdr3_aa: CASSDGTDNQPQHF
cdr3_nt: TGTGCCAGCAGCGACGGGACAGACAATCAGCCCCAGCATTTT
j_call: TRBJ1-5
v_call: TRBV9
cdr3_length: 14
d_call: TRBD1
clone_size: NA